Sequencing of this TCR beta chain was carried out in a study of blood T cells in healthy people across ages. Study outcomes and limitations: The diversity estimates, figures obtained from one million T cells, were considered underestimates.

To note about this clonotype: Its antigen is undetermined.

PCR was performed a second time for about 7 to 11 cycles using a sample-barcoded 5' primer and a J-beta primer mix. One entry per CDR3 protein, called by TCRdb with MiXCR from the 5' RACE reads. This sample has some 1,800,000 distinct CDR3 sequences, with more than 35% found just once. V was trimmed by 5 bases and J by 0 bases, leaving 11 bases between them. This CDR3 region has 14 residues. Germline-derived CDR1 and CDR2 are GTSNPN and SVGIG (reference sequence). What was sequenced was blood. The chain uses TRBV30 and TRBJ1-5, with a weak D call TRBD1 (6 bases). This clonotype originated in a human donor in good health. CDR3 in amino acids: CAWGGPDSNQPQHF. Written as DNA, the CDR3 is TGTGCCTGGGGGGGGCCCGATAGCAATCAGCCCCAGCATTTT.